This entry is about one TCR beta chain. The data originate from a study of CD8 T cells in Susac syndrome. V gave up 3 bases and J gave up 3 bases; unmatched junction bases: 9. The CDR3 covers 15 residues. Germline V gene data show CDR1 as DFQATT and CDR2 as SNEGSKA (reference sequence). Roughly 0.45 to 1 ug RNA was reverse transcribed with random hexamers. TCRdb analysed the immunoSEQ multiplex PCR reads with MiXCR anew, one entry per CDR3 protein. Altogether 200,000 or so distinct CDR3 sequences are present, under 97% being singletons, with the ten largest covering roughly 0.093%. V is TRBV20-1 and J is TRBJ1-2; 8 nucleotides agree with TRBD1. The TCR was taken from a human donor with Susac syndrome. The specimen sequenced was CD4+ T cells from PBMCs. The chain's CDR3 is CSASSRAGGYYGYTF. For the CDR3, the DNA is TGCAGTGCTAGCTCTCGGGCAGGGGGCTACTATGGCTACACCTTC.